What follows are 17 T cell receptor beta chains derived from one specimen sequenced in a study of cytomegalovirus exposure and HLA in healthy donors. PCR was performed using 60 Vbeta and 13 Jbeta primers. Clones were read by immunoSEQ multiplex PCR, and TCRdb kept only the in-frame ones, dropping some. The sample includes 70,000 to 95,000 clones, around 82% of them seen just once. The sample was PBMCs. Receptors were obtained from a man in his fifties or sixties in good health and CMV-seronegative.

Only a few counts were recorded for this clone. This rearrangement joins TRBV7-8 to TRBJ1-2; 8 bases align to TRBD1. The length of the CDR3 is 15 residues. The trim removed 3 bases at V and 3 bases at J, leaving 6 bases unmatched. The germline gives CDR1 SGHVS, CDR2 FQNEAQ. DNA of the CDR3: TGTGCCAGCAGCTTTAACGCAGGGGGCGACTATGGCTACACCTTC. Translation gives CASSFNAGGDYGYTF.

The V and J genes are TRBV28 and TRBJ1-3; D not resolved. CDR3 size: 13 residues. From germline, CDR1 is MDHEN and CDR2 SYDVKM. Trimming took 5 bases from V and 3 from J, leaving 8 bases between them. The CDR3 here is CASSRLGGNTIYF. The DNA of the CDR3 is TGTGCCAGCAGTCGCCTAGGTGGAAACACCATATATTTT.

This chain links TRBV6-1 with TRBJ1-6, with no clear D. The CDR3 length is 19 residues. Germline values: CDR1 MNHNS, CDR2 SASEGT. Trimming left V 4 bases short and J 0 bases short, with 19 bases between. In DNA form, the CDR3 reads TGTGCCAGCAGTGGTCAGGATGCCTACAAGAGCTCCTATAATTCACCCCTCCACTTT. Protein sequence: CASSGQDAYKSSYNSPLHF.

The chain combines TRBV7-3 with TRBJ2-1, with a weak D call TRBD2 (6 bases). CDR1 and CDR2 (germline): SGHTA, FQGTGA. CDR3 length: 17 amino acids. Trimming stripped 5 bases from V and 4 bases from J, with 21 bases between. This CDR3 is CASSNPGRGKEYNEQFF. The CDR3 DNA sequence: TGTGCCAGCAGCAACCCGGGACGGGGGAAGGAGTACAATGAGCAGTTCTTC.

The genes are TRBV2 and TRBJ1-5; tentative D call: TRBD1 (6 bases). Trimming took off 11 bases at V and 7 bases at J, with 18 bases between the two ends. This CDR3 is 13 amino acids long. Germline CDR1 reads SNHLY; CDR2 reads FYNNEI. The CDR3 region has the DNA TGTGCCGGGGCCAGGGGCGCAGGGCAGCCCCAGCATTTT. Its translation: CAGARGAGQPQHF. The variable domain in full, completed from reference TRBV2 and TRBJ1-5, reads EPEVTQTPSHQVTQMGQEVILRCVPISNHLYFYWYRQILGQKVEFLVSFYNNEISEKSEIFDDQFSVERPDGSNFTLKIRSTKLEDSAMYFCAGARGAGQPQHFGDGTRLSIL.

CDR3 nucleotide sequence: TGCGCCAGCAGCGGAACTAGCGGGGGGGCGTGGGAGACCCAGTACTTC. Protein product: CASSGTSGGAWETQYF. The chain employs TRBV4-1 and TRBJ2-5; TRBD2 aligns across 13 bases. The germline CDR1 and CDR2 sequences are MGHRA and YSYEKL. V lost 5 bases, J lost 5 bases, and 8 bases stayed unmatched. The CDR3 runs to 16 residues.

The rearrangement links TRBV30 to TRBJ2-3, with 8 bases identical to TRBD1. The CDR3 length is 18 residues. V lost 1 base to trimming and J lost 3 bases; unmatched junction nucleotides: 15. The germline CDR1 and CDR2 sequences are GTSNPN and SVGIG (reference sequence). CDR3 sequence reads: CAWSGLTTTGATTDTQYF. In DNA, the CDR3 is TGTGCCTGGAGTGGACTGACCACGACAGGGGCGACAACAGATACGCAGTATTTT.

This CDR3 reads CASRARGGGTQYF. In DNA, the CDR3 is TGTGCCAGCAGGGCGCGGGGGGGTGGTACCCAGTACTTC. The rearrangement links TRBV2 to TRBJ2-5, with TRBD2 identical over 9 bases. Germline trimming cut 6 bases from V and 8 bases from J; bases unmatched to any gene: 7. CDR1 SNHLY and CDR2 FYNNEI come from the germline V gene. The CDR3 consists of 13 residues.

The chain uses TRBV30 and TRBJ1-4, with TRBD1 matching 11 bases. From germline, CDR1 is GTSNPN and CDR2 SVGIG (reference sequence). The CDR3 has 16 amino acids. V lost 5 bases, J lost 5 bases, and 10 bases stayed unmatched. CDR3 sequence reads: CAWARGQGAPNEKLFF. The CDR3 DNA sequence: TGTGCCTGGGCTAGAGGACAGGGGGCCCCAAATGAAAAACTGTTTTTT.

V and J are TRBV7-2 and TRBJ2-5; the match to TRBD2 covers 16 bases. Germline CDR1 and CDR2: SGHTA and FQGNSA. J gave up 6 bases and V 4 bases, and 14 bases lay outside the gene matches. The CDR3 spans 19 residues. The CDR3 sequence is CASSSAGTSGGAVVKTQYF. CDR3 bases: TGTGCCAGCAGCTCGGCAGGGACTAGCGGGGGGGCCGTCGTAAAGACCCAGTACTTC.

This clone was observed a handful of times. The chain couples TRBV10-3 to TRBJ2-3; 8 nucleotides agree with TRBD2. Germline CDR1 reads ENHRY; CDR2 reads SYGVKD. Germline trimming cut 7 bases from V and 5 bases from J; bases unmatched to any gene: 11. The CDR3 covers 15 residues. This CDR3 is CAINPGSGVRDTQYF. The CDR3 DNA reads as TGTGCCATCAATCCGGGTAGCGGGGTCCGAGATACGCAGTATTTT.

The V call is TRBV4-3, the J call TRBJ2-5; 8 bases match TRBD1. The CDR3 loop spans 15 amino acids. Germline V gene lookup returns CDR1 LGHNA and CDR2 YSLEER. Trimming removed 0 bases from V and 5 bases from J; junction bases left unmatched: 5. DNA for the CDR3: TGCGCCAGCAGCCAAGAATGGAACAGGGGGGAGACCCAGTACTTC. Translating gives CASSQEWNRGETQYF.

The table lists this clone with a few counts. The genes are TRBV7-2 and TRBJ1-3; D perhaps matches TRBD1 (6 bases). Trimming took off 6 bases at V and 4 bases at J, with 25 bases between the two ends. The length of the CDR3 is 18 residues. Germline lookup yields CDR1 SGHTA and CDR2 FQGNSA. The CDR3 coding sequence is TGTGCCAGCAGGGTTAACCCCAGGGGTCTTGGAGGAGGAAACACCATATATTTT. Residues: CASRVNPRGLGGGNTIYF.

V usage is TRBV19 and J usage is TRBJ2-7; a weak D match, TRBD2 (7 bases). The CDR3 runs 16 residues. V was pared by 6 bases and J by 2 bases, with 20 bases between. Germline values: CDR1 LNHDA, CDR2 SQIVND (reference sequence). The CDR3 sequence is CASSPWAGATPYEQYF. CDR3 DNA sequence: TGTGCCAGTAGCCCTTGGGCGGGGGCCACACCCTACGAGCAGTACTTC.

V usage is TRBV4-1 and J usage is TRBJ2-1; 7 positions agree with TRBD2. The CDR3 has 16 residues. Per germline, CDR1 MGHRA and CDR2 YSYEKL. Germline trimming cut 0 bases from V and 7 bases from J; bases unmatched to any gene: 9. The chain's CDR3 is CASSQERAGIRNEQFF. The CDR3 DNA reads TGCGCCAGCAGCCAAGAGCGAGCGGGGATACGAAATGAGCAGTTCTTC.

V usage is TRBV9 and J usage is TRBJ2-1; D not certain. Per germline, CDR1 SGDLS and CDR2 YYNGEE. The CDR3 totals 15 residues. V lost 0 bases and J 5 bases, leaving 12 bases between the germline ends. CDR3 sequence: CASSVAGLANNEQFF. The CDR3 DNA reads as TGTGCCAGCAGCGTAGCAGGTTTGGCAAACAATGAGCAGTTCTTC. Combining the CDR3 with reference TRBV9 and TRBJ2-1 gives the whole variable domain DSGVTQTPKHLITATGQRVTLRCSPRSGDLSVYWYQQSLDQGLQFLIQYYNGEERAKGNILERFSAQQFPDLHSELNLSSLELGDSALYFCASSVAGLANNEQFFGPGTRLTVL.

The chain is built from TRBV6-5 and TRBJ1-1; D is perhaps TRBD1 (5 bases). Trimming removed 5 bases from V and 5 bases from J, with 12 bases in between. This CDR3 spans 13 amino acids. Germline assignment: CDR1 MNHEY and CDR2 SVGAGI. The CDR3: CASSKGVVTEAFF. CDR3 sequence (DNA): TGTGCCAGCAGTAAAGGGGTAGTAACTGAAGCTTTCTTT.